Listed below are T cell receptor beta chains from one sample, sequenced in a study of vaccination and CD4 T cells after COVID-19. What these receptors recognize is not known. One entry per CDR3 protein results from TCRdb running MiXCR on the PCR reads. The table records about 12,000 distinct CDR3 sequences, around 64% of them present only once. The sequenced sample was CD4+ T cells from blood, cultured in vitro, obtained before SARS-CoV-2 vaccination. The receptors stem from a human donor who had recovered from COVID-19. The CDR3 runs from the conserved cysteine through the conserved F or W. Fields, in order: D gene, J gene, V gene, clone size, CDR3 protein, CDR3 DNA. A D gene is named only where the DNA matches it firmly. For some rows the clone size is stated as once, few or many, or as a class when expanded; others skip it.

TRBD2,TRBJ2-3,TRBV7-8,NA,CASSTGLAGRDTQYF,TGTGCCAGCAGCACTGGACTAGCGGGAAGAGATACGCAGTATTTT
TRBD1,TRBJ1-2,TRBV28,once,CASSIGQAVGGGYTF,TGTGCCAGCAGTATAGGACAGGCGGTCGGGGGTGGCTACACCTTC
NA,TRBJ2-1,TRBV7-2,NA,CASSVLAGLFNEQFF,TGTGCCAGCAGCGTTCTGGCGGGACTTTTCAATGAGCAGTTCTTC
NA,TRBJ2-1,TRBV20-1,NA,CSATFTGFNEQFF,TGCAGTGCTACCTTCACAGGGTTCAATGAGCAGTTCTTC
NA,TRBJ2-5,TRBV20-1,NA,CSARDPRDRETQYF,TGCAGTGCTAGAGATCCGAGAGACAGAGAGACCCAGTACTTC
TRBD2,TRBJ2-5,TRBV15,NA,CATSRVLAETQYF,TGTGCCACCAGCAGAGTACTAGCGGAGACCCAGTACTTC
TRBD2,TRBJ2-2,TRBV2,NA,CASTYDAGGPPGELFF,TGTGCCAGCACGTACGATGCGGGAGGGCCCCCCGGGGAGCTGTTTTTT
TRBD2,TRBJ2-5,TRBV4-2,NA,CASSAAGQETQYF,TGTGCCAGCAGTGCAGCGGGGCAAGAGACCCAGTACTTC
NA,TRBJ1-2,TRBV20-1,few,CSAISDARSGYTF,TGCAGTGCAATCTCCGACGCTCGGTCTGGCTACACCTTC
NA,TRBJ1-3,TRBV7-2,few,CASSLDVGPSGNTIYF,TGTGCCAGCAGCTTAGATGTGGGACCCTCTGGAAACACCATATATTTT
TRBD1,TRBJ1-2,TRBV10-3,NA,CAISESVGQGALGYTF,TGTGCCATCAGTGAGTCTGTGGGACAGGGGGCTTTGGGCTACACCTTC
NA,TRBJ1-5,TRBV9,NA,CASSVTGYDQPQHF,TGTGCCAGCAGCGTTACAGGCTATGATCAGCCCCAGCATTTT
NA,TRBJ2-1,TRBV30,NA,CAWTAGVEQFF,TGTGCCTGGACTGCAGGCGTTGAGCAGTTCTTC
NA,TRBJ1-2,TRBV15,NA,CATSRRRSTTEYGYTF,TGTGCCACCAGCCGACGTAGATCTACGACGGAGTATGGCTACACCTTC
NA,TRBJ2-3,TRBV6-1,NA,CASRRDSTDTQYF,TGTGCCAGCAGAAGGGACAGCACAGATACGCAGTATTTT
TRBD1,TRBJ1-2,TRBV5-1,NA,CASSLARTGGYGYTF,TGCGCCAGCAGCTTGGCCCGGACAGGGGGCTATGGCTACACCTTC
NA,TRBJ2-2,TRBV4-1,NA,CASSQPWAQTGELFF,TGCGCCAGCAGCCAACCCTGGGCCCAAACCGGGGAGCTGTTTTTT
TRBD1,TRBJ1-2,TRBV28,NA,CASSSRQGGNYGYTF,TGTGCCAGCAGTTCCCGACAGGGGGGGAACTATGGCTACACCTTC
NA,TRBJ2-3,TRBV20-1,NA,CSPRTFSTDTQYF,TGCAGTCCAAGGACTTTTAGCACAGATACGCAGTATTTT
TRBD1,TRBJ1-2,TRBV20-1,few,CSARGDREVDGYTF,TGCAGTGCTAGGGGGGACAGGGAGGTGGATGGCTACACCTTC
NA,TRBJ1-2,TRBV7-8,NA,CASSLVTNYGYTF,TGTGCCAGCAGCTTAGTTACTAACTATGGCTACACCTTC
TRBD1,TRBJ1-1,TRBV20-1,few,CSAADRYTEAFF,TGCAGTGCAGCGGACAGGTACACTGAAGCTTTCTTT
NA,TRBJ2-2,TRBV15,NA,CATSRGGGETGELFF,TGTGCCACCAGCAGAGGGGGTGGGGAAACCGGGGAGCTGTTTTTT
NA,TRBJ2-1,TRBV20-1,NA,CSAHSGATDEQFF,TGCAGTGCTCACTCGGGGGCTACAGATGAGCAGTTCTTC
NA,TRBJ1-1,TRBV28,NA,CASTKGWMANTEAFF,TGTGCCAGCACCAAAGGCTGGATGGCAAACACTGAAGCTTTCTTT
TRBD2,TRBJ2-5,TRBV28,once,CASSLLAGVQETQYF,TGTGCCAGCAGTTTGCTCGCGGGAGTCCAAGAGACCCAGTACTTC
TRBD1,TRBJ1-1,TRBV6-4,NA,CASSKTGGTEAFF,TGTGCCAGCTCCAAAACAGGGGGCACTGAAGCTTTCTTT
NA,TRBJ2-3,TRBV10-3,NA,CAIMNGGTDTQYF,TGTGCCATCATGAACGGGGGCACAGATACGCAGTATTTT
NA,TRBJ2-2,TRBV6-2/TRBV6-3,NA,CASSRSGAPGELFF,TGTGCCAGCAGCCGCTCGGGGGCCCCCGGGGAGCTGTTTTTT
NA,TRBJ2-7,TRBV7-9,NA,CASSLLIDYEQYF,TGTGCCAGCAGCTTATTGATAGACTACGAGCAGTACTTC